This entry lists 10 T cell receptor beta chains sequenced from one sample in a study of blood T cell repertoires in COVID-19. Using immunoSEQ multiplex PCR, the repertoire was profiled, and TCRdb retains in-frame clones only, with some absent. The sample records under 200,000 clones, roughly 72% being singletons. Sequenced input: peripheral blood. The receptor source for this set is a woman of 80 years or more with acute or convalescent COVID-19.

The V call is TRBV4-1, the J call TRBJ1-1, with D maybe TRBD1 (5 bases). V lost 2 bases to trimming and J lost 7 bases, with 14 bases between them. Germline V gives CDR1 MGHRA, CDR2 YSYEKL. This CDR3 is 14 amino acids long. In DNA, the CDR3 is TGCGCCAGCAGCCAATCCATAGACAGAATTGAAGCTTTCTTT. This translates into CASSQSIDRIEAFF.

CDR3 DNA: TGTGCCAGCAGTTCCCTTCGCAGGGATCAGCCCCAGCATTTT. Its translation: CASSSLRRDQPQHF. The chain has TRBV6-5 and TRBJ1-5; weak D call: TRBD1 (5 bases). This CDR3 contains 14 residues. Trimming took 4 bases from V and 5 from J, leaving 12 bases between them. Germline CDR1 and CDR2: MNHEY and SVGAGI.

CDR3 loop: CASSRDSPSTDTQYF. The CDR3 bases are TGTGCCAGCAGTCGGGACAGCCCAAGCACAGATACGCAGTATTTT. V gene TRBV27 combines with J gene TRBJ2-3; 7 bases line up with TRBD1. Per germline, CDR1 MNHEY and CDR2 SMNVEV (reference sequence). The CDR3 sequence is 15 residues long. With 5 bases clipped from V and 0 bases from J, the junction kept 5 bases outside the gene matches.

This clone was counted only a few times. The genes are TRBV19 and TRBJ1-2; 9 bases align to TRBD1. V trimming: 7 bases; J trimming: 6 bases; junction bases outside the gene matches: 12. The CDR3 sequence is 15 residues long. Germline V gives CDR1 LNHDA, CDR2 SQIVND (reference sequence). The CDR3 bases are TGTGCCAGTACCAAATTAACCGGGACAGGGAATGGCTACACCTTC. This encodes CASTKLTGTGNGYTF.

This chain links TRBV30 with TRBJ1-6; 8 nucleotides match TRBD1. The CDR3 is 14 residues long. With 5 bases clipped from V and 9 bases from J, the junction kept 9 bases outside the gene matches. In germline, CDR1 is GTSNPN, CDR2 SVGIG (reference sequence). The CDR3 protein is CAWEPNRGSSPLHF. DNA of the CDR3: TGTGCCTGGGAACCGAACAGGGGGTCTTCACCCCTCCACTTT.

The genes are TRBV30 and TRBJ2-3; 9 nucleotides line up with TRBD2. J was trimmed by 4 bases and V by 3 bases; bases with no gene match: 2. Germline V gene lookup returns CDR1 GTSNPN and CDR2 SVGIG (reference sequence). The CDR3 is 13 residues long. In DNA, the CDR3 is TGTGCCTGGAGGCGGGGGGGAGCAGATACGCAGTATTTT. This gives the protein CAWRRGGADTQYF.

The CDR3 loop reads CAWSRQGVHYNEQFF. The CDR3 DNA sequence: TGTGCCTGGAGTAGACAGGGCGTACACTACAATGAGCAGTTCTTC. The chain couples TRBV30 to TRBJ2-1; 7 nucleotides line up with TRBD1. The CDR3 runs to 15 residues. Trimming at V came to 2 bases and at J to 3 bases, leaving 7 bases not matched to a gene. The germline V gene encodes CDR1 GTSNPN and CDR2 SVGIG (reference sequence).

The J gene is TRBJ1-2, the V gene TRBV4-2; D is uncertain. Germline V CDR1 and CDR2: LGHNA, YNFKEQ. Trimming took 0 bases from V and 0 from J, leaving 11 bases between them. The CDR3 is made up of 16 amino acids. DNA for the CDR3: TGTGCCAGCAGCCAAGATGGCCAGAAAACTAACTATGGCTACACCTTC. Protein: CASSQDGQKTNYGYTF.

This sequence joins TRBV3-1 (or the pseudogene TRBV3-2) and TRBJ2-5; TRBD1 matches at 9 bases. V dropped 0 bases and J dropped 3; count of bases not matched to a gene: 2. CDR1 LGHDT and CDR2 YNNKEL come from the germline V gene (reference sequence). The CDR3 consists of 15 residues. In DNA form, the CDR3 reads TGTGCCAGCAGCCAAGAGACAGGGGGGAAAGAGACCCAGTACTTC. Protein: CASSQETGGKETQYF.

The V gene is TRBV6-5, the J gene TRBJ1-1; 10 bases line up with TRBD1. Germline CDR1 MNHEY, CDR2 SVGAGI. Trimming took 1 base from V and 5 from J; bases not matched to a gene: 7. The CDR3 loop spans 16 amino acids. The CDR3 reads CASSYLPGQGGTEAFF. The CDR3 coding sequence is TGTGCCAGCAGTTACTTACCCGGACAGGGGGGTACTGAAGCTTTCTTT.